The T cell receptor beta chain under discussion was sequenced for a study of T cells in Graves' hyperthyroidism and ophthalmopathy. The CDR3 is 15 residues long. In germline, CDR1 is MGHRA, CDR2 YSYEKL. Trimming removed 1 base at V and 1 base at J, with 10 bases between. There were TCR beta CDR3 regions amplified from RNA transcripts. When the TCR CDR3 underwent first-round RT-PCR, the HTBI primer set was used. TCRdb processed the multiplex PCR reads anew with MiXCR; each CDR3 protein has one entry. This table has 370,000 or so distinct CDR3 sequences, less than 20% appearing once. Notes on this clonotype: Its matching antigen is unknown.

Findings of the study overall: The majority of expanded thyroid clonotypes above 0.001 also appeared in blood. Ophthalmopathy stood apart from stable hyperthyroidism in a 13 V-J model.

The chain carries TRBV4-1 and TRBJ2-5; D is undetermined. The source is a young woman with Graves' hyperthyroidism that later progressed to Graves' ophthalmopathy. Sequencing input: blood. This chain's CDR3 is CASSQAVALQETQYF. DNA for the CDR3: TGCGCCAGCAGCCAAGCGGTAGCCCTCCAAGAGACCCAGTACTTC.